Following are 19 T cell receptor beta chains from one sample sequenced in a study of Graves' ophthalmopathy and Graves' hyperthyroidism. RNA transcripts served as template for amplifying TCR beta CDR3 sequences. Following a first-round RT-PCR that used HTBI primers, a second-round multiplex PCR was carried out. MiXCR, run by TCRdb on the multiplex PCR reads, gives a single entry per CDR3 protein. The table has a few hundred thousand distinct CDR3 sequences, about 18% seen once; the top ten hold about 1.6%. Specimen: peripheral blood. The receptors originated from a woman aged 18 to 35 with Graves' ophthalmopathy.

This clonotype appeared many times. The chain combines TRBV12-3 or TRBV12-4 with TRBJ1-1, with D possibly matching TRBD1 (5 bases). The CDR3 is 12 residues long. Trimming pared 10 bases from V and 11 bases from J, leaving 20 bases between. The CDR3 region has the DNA TGTGCCACCGTCCTGGTCGCAGGGATGGCTTTCTTT. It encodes CATVLVAGMAFF.

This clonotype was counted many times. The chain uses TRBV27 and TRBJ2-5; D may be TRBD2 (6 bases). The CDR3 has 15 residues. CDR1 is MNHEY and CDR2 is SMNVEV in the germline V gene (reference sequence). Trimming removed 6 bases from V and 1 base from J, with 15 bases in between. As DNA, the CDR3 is TGTGCCAGCAGCCCCCTTCCCGGGGGCCAAGAGACCCAGTACTTC. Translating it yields CASSPLPGGQETQYF.

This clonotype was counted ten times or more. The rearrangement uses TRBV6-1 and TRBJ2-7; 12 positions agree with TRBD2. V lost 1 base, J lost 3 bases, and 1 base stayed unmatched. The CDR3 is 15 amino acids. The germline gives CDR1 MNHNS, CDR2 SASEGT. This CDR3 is CASSEGLAGVYEQYF. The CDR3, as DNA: TGTGCCAGCAGTGAAGGACTAGCGGGGGTCTACGAGCAGTACTTC.

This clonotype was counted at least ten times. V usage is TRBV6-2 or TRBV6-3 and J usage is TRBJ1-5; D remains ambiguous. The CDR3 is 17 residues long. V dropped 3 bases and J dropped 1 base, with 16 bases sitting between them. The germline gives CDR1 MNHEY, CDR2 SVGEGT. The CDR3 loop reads CASSYPPRDRSNQPQHF. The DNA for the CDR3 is TGTGCCAGCAGTTATCCCCCACGGGATAGGAGCAATCAGCCCCAGCATTTT.

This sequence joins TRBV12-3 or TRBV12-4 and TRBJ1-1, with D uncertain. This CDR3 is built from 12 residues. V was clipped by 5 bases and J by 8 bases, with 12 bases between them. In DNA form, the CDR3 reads TGTGCCAGCAGTGCCCTAGGGAGAGAAGCTTTCTTT. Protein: CASSALGREAFF.

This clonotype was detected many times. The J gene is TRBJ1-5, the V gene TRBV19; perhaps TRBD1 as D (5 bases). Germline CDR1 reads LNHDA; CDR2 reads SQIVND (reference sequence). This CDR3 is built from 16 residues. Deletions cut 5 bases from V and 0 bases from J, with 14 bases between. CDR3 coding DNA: TGTGCCAGTAGTGGGGCCGAACGACGTAGCAATCAGCCCCAGCATTTT. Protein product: CASSGAERRSNQPQHF.

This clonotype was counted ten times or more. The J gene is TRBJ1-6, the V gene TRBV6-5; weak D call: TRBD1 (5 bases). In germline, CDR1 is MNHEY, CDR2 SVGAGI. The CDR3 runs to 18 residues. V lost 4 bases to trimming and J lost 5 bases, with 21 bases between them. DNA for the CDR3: TGTGCCAGCAGTTCATCTTGGCCCCGTACAGGAGATAATTCACCCCTCCACTTT. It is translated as CASSSSWPRTGDNSPLHF.

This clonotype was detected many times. The CDR3: CASSYSAKSDGDGYTF. The CDR3 DNA sequence: TGTGCCAGCAGTTACTCCGCAAAATCTGACGGGGATGGCTACACCTTC. The rearrangement uses TRBV6-5 and TRBJ1-2, with D unclear. Germline loops: CDR1 MNHEY, CDR2 SVGAGI. Between the trimmed V and J ends, which lost 0 bases and 6 bases, there was a span of 17 bases. The CDR3 has 16 amino acids.

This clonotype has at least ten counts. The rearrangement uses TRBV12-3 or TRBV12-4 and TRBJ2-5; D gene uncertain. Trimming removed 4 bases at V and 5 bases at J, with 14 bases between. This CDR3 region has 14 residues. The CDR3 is CASSSLGPWETQYF. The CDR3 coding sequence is TGTGCCAGCAGTTCCCTCGGGCCTTGGGAGACCCAGTACTTC.

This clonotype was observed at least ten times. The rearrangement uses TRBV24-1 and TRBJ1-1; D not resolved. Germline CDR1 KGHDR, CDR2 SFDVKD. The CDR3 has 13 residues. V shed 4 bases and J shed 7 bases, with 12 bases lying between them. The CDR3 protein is CATSDPGWGEAFF. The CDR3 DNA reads TGTGCCACCAGTGACCCCGGGTGGGGTGAAGCTTTCTTT.

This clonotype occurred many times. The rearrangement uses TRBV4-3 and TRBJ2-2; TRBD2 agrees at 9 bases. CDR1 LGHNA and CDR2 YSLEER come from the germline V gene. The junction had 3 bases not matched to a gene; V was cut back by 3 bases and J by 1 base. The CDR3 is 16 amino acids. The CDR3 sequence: CASSQGLAENTGELFF. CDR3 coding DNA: TGCGCCAGCAGCCAGGGACTAGCCGAGAACACCGGGGAGCTGTTTTTT.

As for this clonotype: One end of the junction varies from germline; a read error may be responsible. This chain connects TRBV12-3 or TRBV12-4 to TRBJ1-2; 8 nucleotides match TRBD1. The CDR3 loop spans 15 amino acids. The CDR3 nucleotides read TGTGCCAGCAGTCTCGCAGGGGGCCCGGGGGATGGCTGCACCTTC. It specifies CASSLAGGPGDGCTF.

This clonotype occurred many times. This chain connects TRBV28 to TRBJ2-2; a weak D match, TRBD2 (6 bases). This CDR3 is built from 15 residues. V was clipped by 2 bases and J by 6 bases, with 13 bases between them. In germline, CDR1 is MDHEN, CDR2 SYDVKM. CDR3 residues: CASSLGREVPGELFF. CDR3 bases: TGTGCCAGCAGTTTAGGCAGGGAGGTCCCCGGGGAGCTGTTTTTT.

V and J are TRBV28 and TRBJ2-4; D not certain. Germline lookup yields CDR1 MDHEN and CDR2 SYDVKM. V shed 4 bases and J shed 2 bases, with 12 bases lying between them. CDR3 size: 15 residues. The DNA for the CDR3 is TGTGCCAGCAGTTCCCCGACGGTCCCCAAAAACATTCAGTACTTC. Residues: CASSSPTVPKNIQYF. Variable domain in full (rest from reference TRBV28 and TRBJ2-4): DVKVTQSSRYLVKRTGEKVFLECVQDMDHENMFWYRQDPGLGLRLIYFSYDVKMKEKGDIPEGYSVSREKKERFSLILESASTNQTSMYLCASSSPTVPKNIQYFGAGTRLSVL.

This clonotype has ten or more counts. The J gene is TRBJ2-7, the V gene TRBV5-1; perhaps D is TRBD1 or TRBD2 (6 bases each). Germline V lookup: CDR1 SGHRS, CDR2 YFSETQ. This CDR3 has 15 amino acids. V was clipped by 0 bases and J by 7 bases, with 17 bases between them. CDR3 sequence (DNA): TGCGCCAGCAGCTTGGGCTCCACAGGGAGGTGGGAGCAGTACTTC. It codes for CASSLGSTGRWEQYF.

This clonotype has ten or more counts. The CDR3 nucleotides are TGTGCCAGCAGTCCCCCCGGCAGGGAGGGCACTGAAGCTTTCTTT. Its protein product is CASSPPGREGTEAFF. The chain is built from TRBV6-2 or TRBV6-3 and TRBJ1-1; D may be TRBD1 (5 bases). Trimming took off 5 bases at V and 4 bases at J, with 17 bases between the two ends. From germline, CDR1 is MNHEY and CDR2 SVGEGT. CDR3 length: 15 residues.

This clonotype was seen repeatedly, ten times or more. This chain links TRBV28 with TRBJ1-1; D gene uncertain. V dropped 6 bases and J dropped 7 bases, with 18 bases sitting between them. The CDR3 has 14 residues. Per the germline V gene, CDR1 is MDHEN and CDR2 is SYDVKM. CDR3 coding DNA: TGTGCCAGCAGCCCAGACTACCTCCTCATTGAAGCTTTCTTT. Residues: CASSPDYLLIEAFF.

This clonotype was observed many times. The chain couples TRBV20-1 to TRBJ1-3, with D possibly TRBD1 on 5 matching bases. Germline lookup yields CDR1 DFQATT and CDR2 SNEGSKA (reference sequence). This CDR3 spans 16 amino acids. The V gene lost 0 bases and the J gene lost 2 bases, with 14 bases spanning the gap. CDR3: CSARDPTDRTGNTIYF. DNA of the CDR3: TGCAGTGCTAGAGACCCCACCGACAGAACTGGAAACACCATATATTTT.

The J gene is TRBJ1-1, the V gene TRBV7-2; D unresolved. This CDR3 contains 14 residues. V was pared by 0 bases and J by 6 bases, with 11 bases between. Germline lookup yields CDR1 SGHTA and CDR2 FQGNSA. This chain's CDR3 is CASSLAFGSAEAFF. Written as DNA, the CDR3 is TGTGCCAGCAGCTTAGCGTTCGGCTCGGCTGAAGCTTTCTTT.